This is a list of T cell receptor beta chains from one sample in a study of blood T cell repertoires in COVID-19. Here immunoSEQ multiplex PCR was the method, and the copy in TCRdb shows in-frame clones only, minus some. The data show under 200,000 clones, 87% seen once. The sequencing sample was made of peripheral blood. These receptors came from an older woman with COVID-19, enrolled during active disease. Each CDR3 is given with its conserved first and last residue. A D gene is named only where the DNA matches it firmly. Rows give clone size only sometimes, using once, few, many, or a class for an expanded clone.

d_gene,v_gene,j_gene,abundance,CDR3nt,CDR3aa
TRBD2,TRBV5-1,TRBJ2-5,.,TGCGCCAGCAGCTTGGACGGGACTAGCGGGGGGGCATTCGGAGAGACCCAGTACTTC,CASSLDGTSGGAFGETQYF
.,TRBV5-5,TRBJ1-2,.,TGTGCCAGCAGCAGGGCTATGACGGGAGGCTACACCTTC,CASSRAMTGGYTF
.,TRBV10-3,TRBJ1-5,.,TGTGCCATCAGTGAGTCGGCGAGGGTCGGAGCCCAGCATTTT,CAISESARVGAQHF
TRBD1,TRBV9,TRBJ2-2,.,TGTGCCAGCAGCGCCCGGACAGGGACTAACACCGGGGAGCTGTTTTTT,CASSARTGTNTGELFF
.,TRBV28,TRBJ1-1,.,TGTGCCAGCAGTTTGCTGCGAAACACTGAAGCTTTCTTT,CASSLLRNTEAFF
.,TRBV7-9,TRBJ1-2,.,TGTGCCAGCAGCTCCACGACAGTTTATGGCTACACCTTC,CASSSTTVYGYTF
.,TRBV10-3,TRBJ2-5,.,TGTGCCATCAGTGAGGCACAGGCCCGGGCACAAGAGACCCAGTACTTC,CAISEAQARAQETQYF
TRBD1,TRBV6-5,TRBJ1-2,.,TGTGCCAGCACTCCCGGACAGGCGAACTATGGCTACACCTTC,CASTPGQANYGYTF
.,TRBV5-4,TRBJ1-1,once,TGTGCCAGCAGCTTGGATGAATGGGGAGGCACTGAAGCTTTCTTT,CASSLDEWGGTEAFF
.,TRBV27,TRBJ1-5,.,TGTGCCAGCAGTCCCATCGAGTATAGCAATCAGCCCCAGCATTTT,CASSPIEYSNQPQHF
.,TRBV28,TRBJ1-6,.,TGTGCCAGCAGTTTACCGCCCGGACAGCCGAGCTCCTATAATTCACCCCTCCACTTT,CASSLPPGQPSSYNSPLHF
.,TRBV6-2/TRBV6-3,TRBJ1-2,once,TGTGCCAGCAGCTTACAGGCGAACTATGGCTACACCTTC,CASSLQANYGYTF
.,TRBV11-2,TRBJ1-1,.,TGTGCCAGCAGCCCCTTGGGCCTCAGGGGCACTGAAGCTTTCTTT,CASSPLGLRGTEAFF
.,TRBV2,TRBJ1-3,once,TGTGCCAGCAGTGATGAGGATTACTCTGGAAACACCATATATTTT,CASSDEDYSGNTIYF
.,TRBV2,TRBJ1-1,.,TGTGCCAGCAGTGGCGGGGGTCAGACTGAAGCTTTCTTT,CASSGGGQTEAFF
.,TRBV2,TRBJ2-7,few,TGTGCCAGCAGCGCCGGCTACGAGCAGTACTTC,CASSAGYEQYF
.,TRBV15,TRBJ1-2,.,TGTGCCACCAGCAGAGATAATGAGTTGGGGGGAAGGTATGGCTACACCTTC,CATSRDNELGGRYGYTF
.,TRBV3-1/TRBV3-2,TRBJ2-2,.,TGTGCCAGCAGCCATAGTCGGACAGTGAACACCGGGGAGCTGTTTTTT,CASSHSRTVNTGELFF
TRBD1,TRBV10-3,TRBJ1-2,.,TGTGCCATCCCGGGACAGGGGAACTATGGCTACACCTTC,CAIPGQGNYGYTF
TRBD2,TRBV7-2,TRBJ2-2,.,TGTGCCAGCAGCCATAGCGGGGCTCTCAACGGGGAGCTGTTTTTT,CASSHSGALNGELFF
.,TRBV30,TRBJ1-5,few,TGTGCCTGGAGCACAGGGCCGGCTAGCAATCAGCCCCAGCATTTT,CAWSTGPASNQPQHF
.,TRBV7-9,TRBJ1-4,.,TGTGCCAGCAGAAGAGGGGGTACTAATGAAAAACTGTTTTTT,CASRRGGTNEKLFF
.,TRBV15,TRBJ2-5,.,TGTGCCACCAGCTCCCTTGAAGAGACCCAGTACTTC,CATSSLEETQYF
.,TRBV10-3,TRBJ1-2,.,TGTGCCATCAGCAATGAACAGGGCTGGTATGGCTACACCTTC,CAISNEQGWYGYTF
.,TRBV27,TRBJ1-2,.,TGTGCCAGCAGTTCGGACACCTTCTATGGCTACACCTTC,CASSSDTFYGYTF
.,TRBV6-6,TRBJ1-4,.,TGTGCCAGCAGTCCCGGTGGTGGGAGGGGTGAAAAACTGTTTTTT,CASSPGGGRGEKLFF
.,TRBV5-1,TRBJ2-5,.,TGCGCCAGCAGCTTGGGCACACAAGAGACCCAGTACTTC,CASSLGTQETQYF
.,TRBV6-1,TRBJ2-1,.,TGTGCCAGCAGTGAATATCGTACAGTCTCCTACAATGAGCAGTTCTTC,CASSEYRTVSYNEQFF
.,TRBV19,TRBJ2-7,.,TGTGCCAGTAGTATAGAGCAGGGGATGATCTACGAGCAGTACTTC,CASSIEQGMIYEQYF
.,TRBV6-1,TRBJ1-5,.,TGTGCCAGCAGTGAAGACAGGACAATGGGGAATCAGCCCCAGCATTTT,CASSEDRTMGNQPQHF
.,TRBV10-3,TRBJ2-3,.,TGTGCCATCAGTGAAATGGGGCCAGATACGCAGTATTTT,CAISEMGPDTQYF
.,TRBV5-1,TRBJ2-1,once,TGCGCCAGCAGCTCTGGCGGGCAGTACAATGAGCAGTTCTTC,CASSSGGQYNEQFF
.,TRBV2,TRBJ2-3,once,TGTGCCAGCAGCCCCGGACAGCTGCTCCGCACAGATACGCAGTATTTT,CASSPGQLLRTDTQYF
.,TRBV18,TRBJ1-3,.,TGTGCCAGCTCTCCCACAGGGTCCGGAAACACCATATATTTT,CASSPTGSGNTIYF
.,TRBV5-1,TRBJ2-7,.,TGCGCCAGCAGCTTGGAGGACAGTTCCTACGAGCAGTACTTC,CASSLEDSSYEQYF
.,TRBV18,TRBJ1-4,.,TGTGCCAGCTCACCAGGGCTGGGTAATGAAAAACTGTTTTTT,CASSPGLGNEKLFF
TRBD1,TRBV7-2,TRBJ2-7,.,TGTGCCAGCAGCTTGCGGGGACAGGCCTTAACCTACGAGCAGTACTTC,CASSLRGQALTYEQYF
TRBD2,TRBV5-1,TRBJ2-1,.,TGCGCCAGCAGCCGGGGGGAATTCTACAATGAGCAGTTCTTC,CASSRGEFYNEQFF
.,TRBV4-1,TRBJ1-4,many,TGCGCCAGCAGCCAAACAGGGTTGGAGACTAATGAAAAACTGTTTTTT,CASSQTGLETNEKLFF
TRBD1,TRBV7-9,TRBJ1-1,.,TGTGCCAGCAGCCCCCGACAGGGATCGAACACTGAAGCTTTCTTT,CASSPRQGSNTEAFF
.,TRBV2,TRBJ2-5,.,TGTGCCAGCGCGGGTGGAGCGAACCACCAAGAGACCCAGTACTTC,CASAGGANHQETQYF
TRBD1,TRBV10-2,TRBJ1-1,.,TGCGCCAGCAGCCCGACAGGGTTGAACACTGAAGCTTTCTTT,CASSPTGLNTEAFF
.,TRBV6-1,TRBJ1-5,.,TGTGCCAGCAGTGAAGCACAGGGATTGGGTCAGCCCCAGCATTTT,CASSEAQGLGQPQHF
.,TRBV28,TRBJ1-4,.,TGTGCCAGCAAAAACGGGGGGTCTGCAACTAATGAAAAACTGTTTTTT,CASKNGGSATNEKLFF
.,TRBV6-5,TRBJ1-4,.,TGTGCCAGCAGTTACTGGGGGGGTGAAAAACTGTTTTTT,CASSYWGGEKLFF
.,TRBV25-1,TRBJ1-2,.,TGTGCCAGCAGTGAATCCGGGGGAGGCTATGGCTACACCTTC,CASSESGGGYGYTF
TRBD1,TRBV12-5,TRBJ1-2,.,TGTGCTAGTGGTTTGGTACGGAGACAGGGGGAACTCTATGGCTACACCTTC,CASGLVRRQGELYGYTF
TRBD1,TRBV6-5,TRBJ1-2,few,TGTGCCAGCAGGTCGACAGGGGTCGGTGGCTACACCTTC,CASRSTGVGGYTF
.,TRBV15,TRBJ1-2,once,TGTGCCACCAGCAGAGATTATCAGGGTGTGGGCTACACCTTC,CATSRDYQGVGYTF
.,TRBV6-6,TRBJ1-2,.,TGTGCCAGCGGGGCACCTGGCGGCTATGGCTACACCTTC,CASGAPGGYGYTF
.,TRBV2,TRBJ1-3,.,TGTGCCAGCAGGGTGACAGTCTCTGGAAACACCATATATTTT,CASRVTVSGNTIYF
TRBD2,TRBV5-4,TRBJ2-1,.,TGTGCCAGCAGCTTTGGACTAGCGGGGTACAATGAGCAGTTCTTC,CASSFGLAGYNEQFF
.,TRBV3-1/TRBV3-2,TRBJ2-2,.,TGTGTCAGCAGCCAAGCTTCCGGGGAGCTGTTTTTT,CVSSQASGELFF